The clone carrying this T cell receptor (beta chain) has just a few counts. Its antigen is still unknown. This sample stems from a study of CD8 T cells in ankylosing spondylitis. Overall study findings and caveats: Disease-associated clones were CD8+ and fairly uncommon in peripheral blood. Blood from ankylosing spondylitis patients appeared to carry a characteristic roughly 8-variant TCR beta motif.

TCRdb ran MiXCR on the 5' RACE reads and lists one entry per CDR3 protein. The table has a few hundred thousand distinct CDR3 sequences, about 20% seen once. In germline, CDR1 is DFQATT, CDR2 SNEGSKA (reference sequence). Unmatched junction bases numbered 8, after V lost 5 bases and J lost 3 bases. CDR3 size: 15 residues. The sample consisted of blood, either unsorted or a sorted T cell fraction (not recorded which). The source of this sequence is a male donor with ankylosing spondylitis or in good health (not recorded which). This sequence joins TRBV20-1 and TRBJ2-7; the match to TRBD2 covers 12 bases. The CDR3 loop reads CSAPGGLAGHYEQYF. The CDR3 DNA sequence: TGCAGTGCTCCGGGGGGACTAGCGGGCCACTACGAGCAGTACTTC.